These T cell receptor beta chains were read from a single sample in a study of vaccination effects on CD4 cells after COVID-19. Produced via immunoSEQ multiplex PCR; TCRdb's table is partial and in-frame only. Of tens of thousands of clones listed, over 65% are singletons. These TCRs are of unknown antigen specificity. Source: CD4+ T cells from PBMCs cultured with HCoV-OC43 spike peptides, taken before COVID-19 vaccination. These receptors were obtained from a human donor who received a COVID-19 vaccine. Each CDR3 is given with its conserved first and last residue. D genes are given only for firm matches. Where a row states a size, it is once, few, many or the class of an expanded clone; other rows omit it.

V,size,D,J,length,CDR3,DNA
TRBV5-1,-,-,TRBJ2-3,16,CASSGRTGSSTDTQYF,TGCGCCAGCAGCGGTAGAACAGGGTCTAGCACAGATACGCAGTATTTT
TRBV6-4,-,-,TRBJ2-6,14,CASSDGSGANVLTF,TGTGCCAGCAGTGACGGGTCTGGGGCCAACGTCCTGACTTTC
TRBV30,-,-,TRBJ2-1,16,CAWSGSRTKIVNEQFF,TGTGCCTGGAGTGGATCGCGGACCAAAATTGTTAATGAGCAGTTCTTC
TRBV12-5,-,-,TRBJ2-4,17,CASGLVKGGTQGGIQYF,TGTGCTAGTGGTTTGGTAAAAGGAGGTACCCAGGGGGGCATTCAGTACTTC
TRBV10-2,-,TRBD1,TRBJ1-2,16,CASSEWTYDRGHGYTF,TGCGCCAGCAGTGAGTGGACCTACGACAGGGGACATGGCTACACCTTC
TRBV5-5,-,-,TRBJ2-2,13,CASSPQAGGELFF,TGTGCCAGCAGCCCACAGGCTGGCGGGGAGCTGTTTTTT
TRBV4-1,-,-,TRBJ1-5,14,CASSQWGAHQPQHF,TGCGCCAGCAGCCAGTGGGGGGCTCATCAGCCCCAGCATTTT
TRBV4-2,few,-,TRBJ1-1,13,CASSQAGVTEAFF,TGTGCCAGCAGCCAAGCAGGGGTCACGGAAGCTTTCTTT
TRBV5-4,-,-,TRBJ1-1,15,CASSSGHLVGTEAFF,TGTGCCAGCAGCTCGGGACACCTCGTGGGAACTGAAGCTTTCTTT
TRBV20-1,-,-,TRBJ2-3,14,CSASRDEGADTQYF,TGCAGTGCTAGTAGGGACGAAGGGGCAGATACGCAGTATTTT
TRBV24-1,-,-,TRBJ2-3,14,CATSEAPGMPTQYF,TGTGCCACCAGTGAAGCTCCGGGGATGCCTACGCAGTATTTT
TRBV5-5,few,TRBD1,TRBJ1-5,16,CASSLADRVSNQPQHF,TGTGCCAGCAGCTTGGCGGACAGGGTAAGCAATCAGCCCCAGCATTTT
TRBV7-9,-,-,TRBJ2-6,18,CASSPWGRVSSGANVLTF,TGTGCCAGCAGCCCCTGGGGCAGGGTTAGCTCTGGGGCCAACGTCCTGACTTTC
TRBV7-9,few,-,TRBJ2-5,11,CASSFSETQYF,TGTGCCAGCAGCTTTTCGGAGACCCAGTACTTC
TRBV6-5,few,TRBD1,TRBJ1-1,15,CASSYVYRDRRAAFF,TGTGCCAGCAGTTACGTTTACCGGGACAGGAGGGCAGCTTTCTTT
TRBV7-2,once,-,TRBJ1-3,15,CASSLTRGTGNTIYF,TGTGCCAGCAGCTTAACGAGGGGGACTGGAAACACCATATATTTT
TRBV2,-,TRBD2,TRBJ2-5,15,CASSGGGTSIETQYF,TGTGCCAGCAGCGGGGGAGGGACTAGCATAGAGACCCAGTACTTC
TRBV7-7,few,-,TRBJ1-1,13,CASSWKMGTEAFF,TGTGCCAGCAGCTGGAAGATGGGGACTGAAGCTTTCTTT
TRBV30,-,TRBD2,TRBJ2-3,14,CAWRHTGGTDTQYF,TGTGCCTGGAGGCATACGGGGGGGACAGATACGCAGTATTTT
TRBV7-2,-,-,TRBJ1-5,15,CASSPATGRGEPQHF,TGTGCCAGCAGTCCCGCTACAGGGCGGGGGGAGCCCCAGCATTTT
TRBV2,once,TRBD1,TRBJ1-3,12,CASSPTGGAIYF,TGTGCCAGCAGTCCTACAGGGGGCGCCATATATTTT
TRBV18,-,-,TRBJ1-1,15,CASSPWTGKDTEAFF,TGTGCCAGCTCACCATGGACGGGGAAGGACACTGAAGCTTTCTTT
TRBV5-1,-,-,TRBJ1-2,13,CASSLSGAYGYTF,TGCGCCAGCAGCTTGTCAGGGGCCTATGGCTACACCTTC
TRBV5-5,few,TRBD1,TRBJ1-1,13,CASSLDRGTEAFF,TGTGCCAGCAGTTTGGACAGGGGCACTGAAGCTTTCTTT
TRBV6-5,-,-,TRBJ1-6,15,CASTLTSPLNSPLHF,TGTGCCAGCACTCTGACCTCCCCACTTAATTCACCCCTCCACTTT
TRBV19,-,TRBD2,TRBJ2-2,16,CASKGGLAGNTGELFF,TGTGCCAGTAAGGGGGGGCTAGCGGGGAACACCGGGGAGCTGTTTTTT
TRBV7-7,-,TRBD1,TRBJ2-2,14,CASSRDSGTGELFF,TGTGCCAGCAGCCGGGACAGCGGCACCGGGGAGCTGTTTTTT
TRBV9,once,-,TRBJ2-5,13,CASSVAVQETQYF,TGTGCCAGCAGCGTAGCGGTCCAAGAGACCCAGTACTTC
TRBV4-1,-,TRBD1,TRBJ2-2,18,CASSQLFSGQGSPGELFF,TGCGCCAGCAGCCAGTTGTTTTCGGGACAGGGGAGTCCCGGGGAGCTGTTTTTT
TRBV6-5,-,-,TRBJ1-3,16,CASSYTIRSSGNTIYF,TGTGCCAGCAGTTACACAATCCGAAGCTCTGGAAACACCATATATTTT
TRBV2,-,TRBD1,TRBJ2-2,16,CASSEQGVRGHGELFF,TGTGCCAGCAGTGAACAGGGAGTCAGGGGGCACGGGGAGCTGTTTTTT
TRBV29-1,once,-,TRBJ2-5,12,CSVEAVRETQYF,TGCAGCGTTGAGGCAGTTCGAGAGACCCAGTACTTC
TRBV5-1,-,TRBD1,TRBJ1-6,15,CASSRVDRGKSPLHF,TGCGCCAGCAGCAGAGTAGACAGGGGAAAATCACCCCTCCACTTT
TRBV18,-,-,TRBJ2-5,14,CASSPTEPQETQYF,TGTGCCAGCTCACCGACAGAACCCCAAGAGACCCAGTACTTC
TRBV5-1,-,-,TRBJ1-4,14,CASSLQPTNEKLFF,TGCGCCAGCAGCTTACAGCCAACTAATGAAAAACTGTTTTTT
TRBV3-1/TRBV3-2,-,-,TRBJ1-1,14,CASSQRAEDTEAFF,TGTGCCAGCAGCCAGCGGGCGGAAGACACTGAAGCTTTCTTT
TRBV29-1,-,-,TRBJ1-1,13,CSLYGTGNTEAFF,TGCAGCCTCTATGGAACAGGGAACACTGAAGCTTTCTTT
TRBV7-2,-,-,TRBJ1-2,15,CASSLAGGLSDGYTF,TGTGCCAGCAGCTTAGCGGGGGGTCTTTCAGATGGCTACACCTTC
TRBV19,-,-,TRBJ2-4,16,CASSIDGGQPKNIQYF,TGTGCCAGTAGTATAGACGGGGGGCAACCCAAAAACATTCAGTACTTC
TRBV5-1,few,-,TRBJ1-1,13,CASSLGPEAEAFF,TGCGCCAGCAGCTTGGGCCCGGAGGCTGAAGCTTTCTTT
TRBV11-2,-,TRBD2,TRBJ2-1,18,CASSSARGASGGYNEQFF,TGTGCCAGCAGCTCCGCCCGGGGAGCTAGCGGGGGTTACAATGAGCAGTTCTTC
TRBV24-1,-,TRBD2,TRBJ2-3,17,CATSETIASGAPDTQYF,TGTGCCACCAGTGAGACTATCGCTAGCGGGGCGCCAGATACGCAGTATTTT
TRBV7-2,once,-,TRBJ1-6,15,CASRLGQAYNSPLHF,TGTGCCAGCAGGCTCGGTCAGGCCTATAATTCACCCCTCCACTTT
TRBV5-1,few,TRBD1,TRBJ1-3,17,CASSPRTGSSSGNTIYF,TGCGCCAGCAGCCCGCGGACAGGCTCGAGCTCTGGAAACACCATATATTTT
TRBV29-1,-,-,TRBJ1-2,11,CSGTTGGGYTF,TGCAGCGGGACCACAGGCGGTGGCTACACCTTC